These T cell receptor beta chains were read from a single sample in a study of a mutant IDH1 vaccine in newly diagnosed glioma. TCRdb keeps only in-frame clones here, not all; method: immunoSEQ multiplex PCR. Of some 49,000 clones listed, about three quarters were seen once; the top ten hold around 4.6%. These receptors' antigens are unknown. The sample consisted of PBMCs, taken from a glioma patient whose treatment included an IDH1 peptide vaccine. The receptors here all came from a woman aged 40 to 50 with glioma. Some clones in this sample may be carry-over from other donors' samples. The conserved cysteine and the conserved F or W are not part of the CDR3 here. D genes are given only for firm matches. The size of a clone is reported for some rows only, either as once, few or many, or as a class for expanded clones.

>10|-|few|TRBV29-1
SVGWGDQPQH
>10|-|-|TRBV7-9
ASSPGVWEQY
>12|-|few|TRBV6-5
ASRLGQGIYGYT
>12|-|-|TRBV30
AWTQGPSGNTIY
>12|TRBD1|few|TRBV25-1
ASSDRDRNQPQH
>10|-|-|TRBV4-1
ASSQDNQPQH
>10|-|few|TRBV5-1
ASSFLDTEAF
>12|-|-|TRBV9
ASSLRGAQETQY
>13|TRBD2|-|TRBV7-2
ASSETSVFSYEQY
>10|-|few|TRBV29-1
SVGAGLTEAF
>11|-|-|TRBV14
ASSQDLGSPLH
>11|TRBD1|-|TRBV30
AWSETDRGAQY
>12|-|-|TRBV6-5
ASSISGDSETQY
>12|-|once|TRBV29-1
SVNGGKTYNEQF
>11|-|-|TRBV5-8
ASSLYNEDTQY
>14|-|-|TRBV19
ATANRGISGANVLT
>14|-|-|TRBV10-3
ASQGRGGFSYNEQF
>14|TRBD1|-|TRBV9
ASSAGGDRGPQPQH
>13|TRBD1|-|TRBV30
AWSVLDRLTSPLH
>12|-|-|TRBV19
ASSNNRYSDTQY
>11|-|-|TRBV4-1
ASSQGPQYEQY
>11|-|-|TRBV5-5
ASSSTASYEQY
>14|TRBD1|-|TRBV9
ASSVRDRGTVAEAF
>12|TRBD1|-|TRBV4-3
ASSPGTGREEQY
>14|-|-|TRBV18
ASSRGADGYNTEAF
>13|TRBD1|few|TRBV9
ASSVAAQGVSGYT
>11|TRBD2|-|TRBV15
ATGGGFTSEQY
>10|-|-|TRBV29-1
SVPWTGNTIY
>10|-|-|TRBV5-6
ASSLQGYEQY
>11|TRBD1|-|TRBV7-3
ASRPDRDYGYT
>13|-|-|TRBV10-2
ASSEDRGHGDTQY
>12|-|once|TRBV12-5
ASGPPDGANVLT
>11|-|-|TRBV19
AASAPQGYGYT
>20|-|once|TRBV15
ATSRDPARGTLSALGNEKLF
>12|TRBD1|-|TRBV10-3
AINQGANTGELF